A single sample gave rise to the 10 T cell receptor beta chains below, sequenced in a study of human T cells and chemical hapten exposure. Described time point: patch test 2, 6 weeks after DPC sensitization. Documented treatment: therapeutic diphenylcyclopropenone sensitization with weekly scalp DPC. TCRdb passed the RACE reads through MiXCR, listing each CDR3 protein once. The data contain approximately 97,000 distinct CDR3 sequences, about an eighth of them singletons. This sample comprised whole blood, obtained in connection with sensitization to the hapten diphenylcyclopropenone (DPC). Receptor source: a woman aged 40 to 55 with alopecia areata. Some clones in this sample may be carry-over from other donors' samples.

This clonotype has just a few counts. The junction and the germline gene differ at one end; a read error may be behind it. V and J are TRBV14 and TRBJ1-1, with a weak D call TRBD1 (5 bases). The CDR3 totals 11 residues. Looked up from germline, CDR1 is SGHDN and CDR2 is FVKESK. DNA of the CDR3: TGTGCCAGCAGCCAAGAGGATGTGGCAGGGTTT. Translating it yields CASSQEDVAGF.

The chain links TRBV19 to TRBJ2-1; D is unresolved. V shed 5 bases and J shed 0 bases, with 11 bases lying between them. Germline V lookup: CDR1 LNHDA, CDR2 SQIVND (reference sequence). This CDR3 has 15 residues. The CDR3 spells CASSYSAISYNEQFF. As DNA, the CDR3 is TGTGCCAGTAGTTACAGCGCGATCTCCTACAATGAGCAGTTCTTC.

This clonotype occurred many times. CDR3 loop: CASSKGYDSNQPQHF. The CDR3 DNA is TGTGCCAGCAGTAAGGGATATGATAGCAATCAGCCCCAGCATTTT. This chain uses TRBV27 with TRBJ1-5; D is undetermined. This CDR3 contains 15 residues. V was trimmed by 5 bases and J by 0 bases, leaving 11 bases between them. CDR1 and CDR2 (germline): MNHEY, SMNVEV (reference sequence).

J is TRBJ2-7 and V is TRBV10-3; 7 nucleotides agree with TRBD1. V was clipped by 7 bases and J by 0 bases; unmatched bases: 12. Germline V gene lookup returns CDR1 ENHRY and CDR2 SYGVKD. CDR3 size: 16 residues. The CDR3 loop reads CAIKTGVGASSYEQYF. The CDR3 bases are TGTGCCATCAAAACAGGGGTAGGGGCGAGCTCCTACGAGCAGTACTTC.

The chain joins TRBV7-2 to TRBJ2-2; possibly TRBD1 for D (6 bases). Germline-derived CDR1 and CDR2 are SGHTA and FQGNSA. This CDR3 comprises 16 residues. V was cut by 5 bases and J by 4 bases, with 17 bases left in between. The CDR3: CASSIPGVGRTGELFF. The CDR3 nucleotides read TGTGCCAGCAGCATCCCAGGGGTGGGTCGCACCGGGGAGCTGTTTTTT.

This chain connects TRBV5-1 to TRBJ2-7; D could derive from TRBD1 or TRBD2 (5 bases each). This CDR3 is built from 14 residues. Per germline, CDR1 SGHRS and CDR2 YFSETQ. Trimming shortened V by 4 bases and J by 2 bases, and 13 bases separated the two germline ends. The CDR3 protein is CASSRGTDPYEQYF. CDR3 sequence (DNA): TGCGCCAGCAGCCGTGGGACGGACCCCTACGAGCAGTACTTC.

The chain carries TRBV20-1 and TRBJ2-1; D could derive from TRBD1 or TRBD2 (6 bases each). The CDR3 totals 13 residues. In germline, CDR1 is DFQATT, CDR2 SNEGSKA (reference sequence). Trimming took off 6 bases at V and 5 bases at J, with 14 bases between the two ends. The CDR3 DNA is TGCAGTGCCGAGACTAGGGGGAACAATGAGCAGTTCTTC. This translates into CSAETRGNNEQFF.

This clonotype was counted many times. The V and J genes are TRBV7-3 and TRBJ2-1, with 9 nucleotides matching TRBD1. J lost 5 bases, V lost 2 bases, and 7 bases had no gene match. Germline V gives CDR1 SGHTA, CDR2 FQGTGA. This CDR3 has 16 amino acids. Written as DNA, the CDR3 is TGTGCCAGCAGCTTATCCCGGGACAGGGACCACAATGAGCAGTTCTTC. It translates to CASSLSRDRDHNEQFF. The full variable domain, completed using reference TRBV7-3 and TRBJ2-1, is GAGVSQTPSNKVTEKGKYVELRCDPISGHTALYWYRQSLGQGPEFLIYFQGTGAADDSGLPNDRFFAVRPEGSVSTLKIQRTERGDSAVYLCASSLSRDRDHNEQFFGPGTRLTVL.

The chain employs TRBV4-1 and TRBJ1-3, with 7 bases that match TRBD1. J gave up 11 bases and V 4 bases, and 11 bases lay outside the gene matches. The CDR3 covers 14 residues. CDR1 and CDR2 (germline): MGHRA, YSYEKL. CDR3 DNA: TGCGCCAGCAGCCCCCGAACAGGGGATTTAGCCATATATTTT. It encodes CASSPRTGDLAIYF.

As regards this clonotype: With a much larger clone just one base away, this may be a read error. The chain links TRBV6-1 to TRBJ1-1, with D possibly TRBD1 on 5 matching bases. The CDR3 is made up of 11 amino acids. Germline values: CDR1 MNHNS, CDR2 SASEGT. V lost 9 bases, J lost 5 bases, and 10 bases lay in between. The chain's CDR3 is CARRTRTEAFF. CDR3 DNA sequence: TGTGCCAGGAGGACAAGGACTGAAGCTTTCTTT.